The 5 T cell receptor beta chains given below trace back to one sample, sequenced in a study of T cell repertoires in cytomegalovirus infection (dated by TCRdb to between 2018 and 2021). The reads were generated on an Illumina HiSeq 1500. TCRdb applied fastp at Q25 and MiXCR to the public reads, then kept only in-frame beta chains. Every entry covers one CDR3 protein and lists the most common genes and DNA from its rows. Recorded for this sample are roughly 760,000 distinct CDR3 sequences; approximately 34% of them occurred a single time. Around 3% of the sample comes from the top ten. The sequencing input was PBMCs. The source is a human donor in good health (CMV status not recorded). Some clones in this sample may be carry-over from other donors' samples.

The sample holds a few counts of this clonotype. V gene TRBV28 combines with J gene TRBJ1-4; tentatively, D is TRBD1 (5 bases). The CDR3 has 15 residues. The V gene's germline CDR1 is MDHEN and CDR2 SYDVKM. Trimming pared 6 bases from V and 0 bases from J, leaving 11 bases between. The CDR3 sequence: CASRRRGATNEKLFF. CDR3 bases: TGTGCCAGCAGGCGGAGGGGCGCAACTAATGAAAAACTGTTTTTT. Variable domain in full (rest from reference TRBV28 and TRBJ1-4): DVKVTQSSRYLVKRTGEKVFLECVQDMDHENMFWYRQDPGLGLRLIYFSYDVKMKEKGDIPEGYSVSREKKERFSLILESASTNQTSMYLCASRRRGATNEKLFFGSGTQLSVL.

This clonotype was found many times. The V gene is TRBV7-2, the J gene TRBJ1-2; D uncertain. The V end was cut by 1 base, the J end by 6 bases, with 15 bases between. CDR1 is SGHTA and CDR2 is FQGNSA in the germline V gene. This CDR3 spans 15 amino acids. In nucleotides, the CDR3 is TGTGCCAGCAGCTTAGGCCTCGTTAGAATAGATGGCTACACCTTC. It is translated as CASSLGLVRIDGYTF.

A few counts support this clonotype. Here the CDR3 DNA reads TGTGCCAGCTCGGACAGGGCCAAAAACATTCAGTACTTC. It yields the protein CASSDRAKNIQYF. The genes are TRBV18 and TRBJ2-4; 7 nucleotides match TRBD1. Per the germline V gene, CDR1 is KGHSH and CDR2 is LQKENI. The CDR3 has 13 amino acids. With V trimmed by 6 bases and J by 1 base, 0 bases remained unmatched.

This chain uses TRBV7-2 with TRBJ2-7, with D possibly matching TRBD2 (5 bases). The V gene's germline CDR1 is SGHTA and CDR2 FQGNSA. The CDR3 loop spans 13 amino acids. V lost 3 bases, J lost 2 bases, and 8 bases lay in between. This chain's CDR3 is CASSLDWTYEQYF. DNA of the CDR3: TGTGCCAGCAGCTTGGACTGGACCTACGAGCAGTACTTC.

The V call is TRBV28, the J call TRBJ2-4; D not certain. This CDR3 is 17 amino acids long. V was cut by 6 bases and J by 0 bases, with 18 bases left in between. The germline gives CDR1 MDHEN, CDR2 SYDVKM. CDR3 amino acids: CASRSQSLGLAKNIQYF. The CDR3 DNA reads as TGTGCCAGCAGATCACAGTCCTTGGGTCTAGCCAAAAACATTCAGTACTTC.